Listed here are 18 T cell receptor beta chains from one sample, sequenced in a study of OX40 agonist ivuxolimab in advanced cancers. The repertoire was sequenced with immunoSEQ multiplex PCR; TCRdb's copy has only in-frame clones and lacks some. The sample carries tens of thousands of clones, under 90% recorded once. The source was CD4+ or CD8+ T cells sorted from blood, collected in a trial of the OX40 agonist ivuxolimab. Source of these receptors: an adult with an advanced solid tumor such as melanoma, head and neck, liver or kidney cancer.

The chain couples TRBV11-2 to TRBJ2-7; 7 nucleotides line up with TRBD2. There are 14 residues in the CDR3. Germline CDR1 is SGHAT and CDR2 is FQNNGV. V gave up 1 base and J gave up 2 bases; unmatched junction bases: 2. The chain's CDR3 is CASSLVAGAYEQYF. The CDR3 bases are TGTGCCAGCAGCTTAGTAGCGGGTGCCTACGAGCAGTACTTC.

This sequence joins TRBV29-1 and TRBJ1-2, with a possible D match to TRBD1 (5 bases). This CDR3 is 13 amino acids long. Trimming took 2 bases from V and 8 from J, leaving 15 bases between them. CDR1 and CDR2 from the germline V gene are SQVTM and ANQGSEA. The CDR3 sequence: CSVENPGSLGYTF. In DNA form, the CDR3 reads TGCAGCGTTGAAAACCCAGGGTCTCTCGGCTACACCTTC.

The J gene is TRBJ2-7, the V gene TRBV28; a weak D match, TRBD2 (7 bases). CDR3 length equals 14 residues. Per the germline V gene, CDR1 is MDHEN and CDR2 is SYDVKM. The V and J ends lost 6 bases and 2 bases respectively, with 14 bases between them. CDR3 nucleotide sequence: TGTGCCAGCAGCCCCGCCGGGGGGCCCTACGAGCAGTACTTC. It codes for CASSPAGGPYEQYF.

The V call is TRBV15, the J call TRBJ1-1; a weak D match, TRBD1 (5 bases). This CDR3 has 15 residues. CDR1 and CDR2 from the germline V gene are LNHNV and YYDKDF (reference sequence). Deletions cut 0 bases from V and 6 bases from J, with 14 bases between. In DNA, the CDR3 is TGTGCCACCAGCAGAGATCCGGGGCTGGAGGCTGAAGCTTTCTTT. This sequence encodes CATSRDPGLEAEAFF.

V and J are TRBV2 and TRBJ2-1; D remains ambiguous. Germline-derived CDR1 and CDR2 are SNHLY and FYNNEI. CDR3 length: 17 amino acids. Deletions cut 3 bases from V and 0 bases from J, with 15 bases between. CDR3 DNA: TGTGCCAGCAGTGATCGGCCGGGCATAAGCTCCTACAATGAGCAGTTCTTC. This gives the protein CASSDRPGISSYNEQFF.

The CDR3 DNA reads TGTGCCAGCACCGATAGGGGGGACACTGAAGCTTTCTTT. It yields the protein CASTDRGDTEAFF. J is TRBJ1-1 and V is TRBV6-5; the D gene is possibly TRBD1 (6 bases). The germline V and J ends were trimmed by 7 bases and 3 bases, with 12 bases remaining between them. The germline V gene has CDR1 MNHEY and CDR2 SVGAGI. CDR3 size: 13 residues.

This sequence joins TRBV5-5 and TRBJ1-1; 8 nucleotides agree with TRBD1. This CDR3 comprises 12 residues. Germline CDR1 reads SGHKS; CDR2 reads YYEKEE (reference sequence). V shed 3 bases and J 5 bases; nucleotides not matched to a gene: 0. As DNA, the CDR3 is TGTGCCAGCAGCTGGACAGGGACTGAAGCTTTCTTT. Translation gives CASSWTGTEAFF.

DNA of the CDR3: TGTGCCAGCAGAGGTCAACTGAGCTCCTACAATGAGCAGTTCTTC. Translation: CASRGQLSSYNEQFF. This chain joins TRBV6-5 and TRBJ2-1; D gene unclear. Trimming took off 6 bases at V and 0 bases at J, with 12 bases between the two ends. Germline values: CDR1 MNHEY, CDR2 SVGAGI. The length of the CDR3 is 15 residues.

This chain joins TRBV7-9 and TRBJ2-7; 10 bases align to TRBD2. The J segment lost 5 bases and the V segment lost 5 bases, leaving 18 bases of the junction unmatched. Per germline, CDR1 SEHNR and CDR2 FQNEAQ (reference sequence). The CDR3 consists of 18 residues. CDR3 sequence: CASSAPGLATRFGDEQYF. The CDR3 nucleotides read TGTGCCAGCAGCGCCCCGGGACTAGCGACAAGATTCGGGGACGAGCAGTACTTC.

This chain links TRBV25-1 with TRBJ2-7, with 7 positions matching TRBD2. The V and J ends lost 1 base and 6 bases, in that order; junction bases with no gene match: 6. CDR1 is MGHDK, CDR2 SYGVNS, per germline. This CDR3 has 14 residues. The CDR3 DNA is TGTGCCAGCAGTGAATTGTCTAGCGGCGCCGAGCAGTACTTC. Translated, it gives CASSELSSGAEQYF.

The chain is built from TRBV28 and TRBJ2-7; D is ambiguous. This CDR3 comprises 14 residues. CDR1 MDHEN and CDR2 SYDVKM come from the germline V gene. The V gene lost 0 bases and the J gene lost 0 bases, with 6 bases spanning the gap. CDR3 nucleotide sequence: TGTGCCAGCAGTTTATGGCAGAACTCCTACGAGCAGTACTTC. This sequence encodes CASSLWQNSYEQYF.

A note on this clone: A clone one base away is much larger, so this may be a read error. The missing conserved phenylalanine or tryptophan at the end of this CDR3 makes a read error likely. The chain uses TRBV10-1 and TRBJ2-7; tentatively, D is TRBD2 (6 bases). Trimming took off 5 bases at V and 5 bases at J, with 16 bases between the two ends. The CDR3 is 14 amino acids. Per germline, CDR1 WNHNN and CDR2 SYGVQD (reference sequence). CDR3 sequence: CASSRRGTTHEQYL. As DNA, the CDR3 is TGCGCCAGCAGTCGGAGGGGAACGACCCACGAGCAGTACCTC.

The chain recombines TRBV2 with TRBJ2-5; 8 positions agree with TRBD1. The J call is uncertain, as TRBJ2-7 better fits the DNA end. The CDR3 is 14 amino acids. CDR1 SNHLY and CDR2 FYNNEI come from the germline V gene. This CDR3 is CASSEGTGRYEQYF. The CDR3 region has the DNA TGTGCCAGCAGTGAAGGGACAGGGCGGTACGAGCAGTACTTC.

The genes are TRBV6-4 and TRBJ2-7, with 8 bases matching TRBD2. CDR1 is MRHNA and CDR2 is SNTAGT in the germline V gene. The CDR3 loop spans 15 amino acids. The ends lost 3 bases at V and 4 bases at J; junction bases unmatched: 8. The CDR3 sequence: CASSEGASGPYEQYF. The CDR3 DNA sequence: TGTGCCAGCAGTGAGGGGGCTAGCGGGCCGTACGAGCAGTACTTC.

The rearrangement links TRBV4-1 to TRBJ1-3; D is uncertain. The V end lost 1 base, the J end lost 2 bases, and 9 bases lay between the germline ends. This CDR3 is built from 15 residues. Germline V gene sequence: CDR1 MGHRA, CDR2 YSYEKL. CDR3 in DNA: TGCGCCAGCAGCCAAGCTGGACGGACTGGAAACACCATATATTTT. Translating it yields CASSQAGRTGNTIYF.

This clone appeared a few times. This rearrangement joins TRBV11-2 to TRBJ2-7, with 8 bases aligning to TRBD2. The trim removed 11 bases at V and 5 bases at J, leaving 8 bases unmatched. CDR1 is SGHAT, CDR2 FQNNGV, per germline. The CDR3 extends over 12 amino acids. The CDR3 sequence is CAYRRREDEQYF. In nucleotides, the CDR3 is TGTGCCTACAGGAGGCGGGAGGACGAGCAGTACTTC.

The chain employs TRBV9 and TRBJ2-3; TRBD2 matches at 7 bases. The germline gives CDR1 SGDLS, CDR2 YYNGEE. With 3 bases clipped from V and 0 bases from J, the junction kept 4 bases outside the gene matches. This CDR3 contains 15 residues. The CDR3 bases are TGTGCCAGCAGCGGTAGCGGGTCTAGCACAGATACGCAGTATTTT. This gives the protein CASSGSGSSTDTQYF.

The CDR3 loop is CASSKGQGGHADTQYF. CDR3 nucleotide sequence: TGCGCCAGCAGCAAGGGACAGGGTGGTCACGCAGATACGCAGTATTTT. This chain uses TRBV5-1 with TRBJ2-3, with 9 bases matching TRBD1. This CDR3 has 16 amino acids. J lost 4 bases, V lost 4 bases, and 10 bases had no gene match. Germline lookup yields CDR1 SGHRS and CDR2 YFSETQ.